The rows below give T cell receptor beta chains drawn from one sample of a study of cytomegalovirus exposure and HLA in healthy donors. This table comes from immunoSEQ multiplex PCR, and its TCRdb copy is limited to in-frame clones, with some not included. The table records 100,000 to 120,000 clones, over 60% of them present only once. The source material was PBMCs. These receptor sequences come from a woman aged 55-70 years in good health and CMV-seropositive. Each CDR3 is given without its conserved first and last residue. Each record gives: J gene, V gene, CDR3 protein.

>TRBJ2-7|TRBV7-2
ASSQGTEQY
>TRBJ2-1|TRBV19
ASSIVGANEQF
>TRBJ2-7|TRBV7-9
ASSLVGLIYEQY
>TRBJ1-1|TRBV10-2
ASSAKQGHTEAF
>TRBJ1-6|TRBV30
AWVKGHANSPLH
>TRBJ2-7|TRBV14
ASSLTGLGEQY
>TRBJ1-2|TRBV7-3
ASSSGQGDGYT
>TRBJ1-3|TRBV7-9
ASSLIARGSGNTIY
>TRBJ2-1|TRBV9
ASSDSGSSYNEQF
>TRBJ2-1|TRBV6-5
ASSGRLAGKQF
>TRBJ2-2|TRBV5-1
ASSQRSATGNTGELF
>TRBJ1-2|TRBV5-1
ASSLTSGTETYGYT
>TRBJ1-5|TRBV7-9
ASSQGTENQPQH
>TRBJ2-5|TRBV9
ASGGGGSSSETQY
>TRBJ1-5|TRBV28
AGRQGSQPQH
>TRBJ1-2|TRBV5-1
ASSFWIAGQSYGYT
>TRBJ2-3|TRBV7-2
ASSHGIAGATTDTQY
>TRBJ2-2|TRBV18
ASSPISGSDTGELF
>TRBJ2-7|TRBV11-1
ASSFPGLAGIEQY
>TRBJ2-5|TRBV7-2
ASSGVLGLEETQY
>TRBJ1-5|TRBV28
ASSSFLWGNQPQH
>TRBJ2-5|TRBV2
ASSEGLASETQY
>TRBJ1-5|TRBV2
ASRADTTNQPQH
>TRBJ2-7|TRBV10-3
AIRGAGNYEQY
>TRBJ2-7|TRBV2
ASSESIVTSRTYEQY
>TRBJ2-3|TRBV6-5
ASSYSSGTDTQY
>TRBJ2-3|TRBV9
ASSTGTTRGDTQY
>TRBJ2-6|TRBV7-9
ASSWEAATGANVLT
>TRBJ2-1|TRBV2
ASSEFFGGTGDEQF